Listed below are T cell receptor beta chains from one sample, sequenced in a study of blood T cell repertoires in COVID-19. TCRdb keeps only in-frame clones here, not all; method: immunoSEQ multiplex PCR. The repertoire holds 200,000 to 250,000 clones, with approximately 78% as singletons. Sequenced sample: peripheral blood. Every receptor here comes from a woman in her thirties or forties with acute or convalescent COVID-19. The CDR3 runs from the conserved cysteine through the conserved F or W. The D gene is left open where the match is weak. Some rows mark clone size as missing; the rest say once, few, many or name a class of expanded clone.

D gene,clone size,CDR3 length,V gene,J gene,CDR3 protein,CDR3 DNA
TRBD1,-,13,TRBV11-3,TRBJ1-1,CASSPSQGMGVFF,TGTGCCAGCAGCCCCTCACAGGGGATGGGAGTTTTCTTT
TRBD1,-,15,TRBV24-1,TRBJ2-3,CARPGNRGPTDTQYF,TGTGCCCGGCCGGGGAACAGGGGGCCTACAGATACGCAGTATTTT
-,-,13,TRBV6-5,TRBJ1-2,CASSSGQDYGYTF,TGTGCCAGCAGTTCGGGACAAGACTATGGCTACACCTTC
TRBD2,-,15,TRBV3-1/TRBV3-2,TRBJ2-7,CASSTGTSGPYEQYF,TGTGCCAGCAGCACTGGGACTAGCGGTCCCTACGAGCAGTACTTC
TRBD1,once,16,TRBV2,TRBJ1-5,CASSRGYRGADQPQHF,TGTGCCAGCAGCAGAGGGTACAGGGGAGCTGATCAGCCCCAGCATTTT
-,-,18,TRBV6-2/TRBV6-3,TRBJ1-5,CASSYYGTLYLDNQPQHF,TGTGCCAGCAGTTACTACGGGACACTCTACCTAGACAATCAGCCCCAGCATTTT
TRBD1,-,14,TRBV4-1,TRBJ2-7,CASSLRDRDYEQYF,TGCGCCAGCAGTCTGAGGGACAGGGACTACGAGCAGTACTTC
TRBD1,-,15,TRBV5-1,TRBJ1-2,CASSPGAGGEYGYTF,TGCGCCAGCAGCCCTGGGGCAGGGGGAGAGTATGGCTACACCTTC
-,-,12,TRBV9,TRBJ1-1,CASSVTDTEAFF,TGTGCCAGCAGCGTGACAGACACTGAAGCTTTCTTT
-,-,15,TRBV6-1,TRBJ1-2,CASSEDGGSGLGYTF,TGTGCCAGCAGTGAAGATGGGGGGTCAGGGTTGGGCTACACCTTC
-,-,14,TRBV7-3,TRBJ2-2,CASSLAGAGGELFF,TGTGCCAGCAGCTTAGCGGGGGCCGGCGGGGAGCTGTTTTTT
TRBD1,-,18,TRBV27,TRBJ2-1,CASSLTGDGRFSYNEQFF,TGTGCCAGCAGTCTGACAGGGGACGGGCGGTTCTCCTACAATGAGCAGTTCTTC
-,-,11,TRBV13,TRBJ2-3,CASTRSDTQYF,TGTGCCAGCACGAGATCAGATACGCAGTATTTT
-,-,13,TRBV11-3,TRBJ2-6,CARTRAGANVLTF,TGTGCCAGGACGAGGGCTGGGGCCAACGTCCTGACTTTC
-,once,19,TRBV6-2/TRBV6-3,TRBJ2-7,CASSYSIRNYRDSTYEQYF,TGTGCCAGCAGTTACTCGATAAGAAACTACCGGGACTCAACCTACGAGCAGTACTTC
TRBD2,-,15,TRBV24-1,TRBJ2-7,CATSVGLAGTYEQYF,TGTGCCACCAGTGTCGGACTAGCGGGTACCTACGAGCAGTACTTC
TRBD2,-,12,TRBV2,TRBJ2-4,CAAIREGKIQYF,TGTGCCGCAATTAGGGAGGGGAAGATTCAGTACTTC
-,-,14,TRBV7-2,TRBJ2-1,CASSSKGLYNEQFF,TGTGCCAGCAGCTCTAAGGGACTCTACAATGAGCAGTTCTTC
TRBD1,-,16,TRBV27,TRBJ1-5,CASSSNLQGAHQPQHF,TGTGCCAGCAGCTCAAACTTACAGGGGGCACACCAGCCCCAGCATTTT
TRBD1,-,16,TRBV10-3,TRBJ1-5,CAISESGGQGNQPQHF,TGTGCCATCAGTGAGTCGGGGGGACAGGGGAATCAGCCCCAGCATTTT
TRBD2,-,16,TRBV15,TRBJ2-1,CATSRDPLAGLYEQFF,TGTGCCACCAGCAGAGATCCTCTAGCGGGACTCTATGAGCAGTTCTTC
-,-,12,TRBV12-5,TRBJ1-1,CASGLSLTEAFF,TGTGCTAGTGGTTTGTCCCTGACTGAAGCTTTCTTT
TRBD2,-,17,TRBV19,TRBJ2-2,CASSIPLQAGGTGELFF,TGTGCCAGTAGTATACCCCTCCAAGCGGGGGGGACCGGGGAGCTGTTTTTT
TRBD1,-,16,TRBV19,TRBJ1-1,CASMTQRDRGRTEAFF,TGTGCCAGTATGACCCAAAGGGACAGGGGGCGCACTGAAGCTTTCTTT
-,-,14,TRBV19,TRBJ1-5,CASTPRYSNQPQHF,TGTGCCAGTACCCCTAGGTATAGCAATCAGCCCCAGCATTTT
-,-,16,TRBV7-9,TRBJ1-1,CASSLWAGQGGTEAFF,TGTGCCAGCAGCTTATGGGCCGGGCAGGGAGGGACTGAAGCTTTCTTT
-,once,16,TRBV18,TRBJ1-1,CASSPSSRAMNTEAFF,TGTGCCAGCTCACCAAGTTCGAGGGCCATGAACACTGAAGCTTTCTTT
TRBD1,-,17,TRBV4-3,TRBJ2-2,CASSQGAGGPNTGELFF,TGCGCCAGCAGCCAAGGGGCAGGGGGCCCGAACACCGGGGAGCTGTTTTTT
TRBD1,-,13,TRBV6-5,TRBJ1-2,CASRTSGGNGYTF,TGTGCCAGCAGGACTTCAGGGGGCAATGGCTACACCTTC
-,-,14,TRBV30,TRBJ1-4,CAWSPGLYNEKLFF,TGTGCCTGGAGTCCAGGACTGTATAATGAAAAACTGTTTTTT
-,few,14,TRBV11-2,TRBJ2-1,CASSLDRTPPEQFF,TGTGCCAGCAGCTTAGATAGGACTCCCCCTGAGCAGTTCTTC
TRBD2,-,15,TRBV5-6,TRBJ2-1,CASSLVGGGANEQFF,TGTGCCAGCAGCTTGGTGGGCGGGGGGGCAAATGAGCAGTTCTTC
TRBD1,-,16,TRBV4-1,TRBJ2-4,CASSPGTGKRENIQYF,TGCGCCAGCAGCCCGGGGACAGGGAAACGCGAAAACATTCAGTACTTC
TRBD2,-,15,TRBV5-1,TRBJ2-5,CASSLVASGQETQYF,TGCGCCAGCAGCTTGGTGGCTAGCGGCCAAGAGACCCAGTACTTC
TRBD1,-,15,TRBV2,TRBJ2-2,CASRRTGNGGGELFF,TGTGCCAGCAGAAGGACAGGGAACGGGGGCGGGGAGCTGTTTTTT
-,few,13,TRBV12-5,TRBJ1-2,CASTQGSDYGYTF,TGTGCTAGTACTCAGGGAAGCGACTATGGCTACACCTTC
-,-,12,TRBV7-6,TRBJ1-1,CASSRANTEAFF,TGTGCCAGCAGTAGAGCTAACACTGAAGCTTTCTTT
TRBD1,-,12,TRBV2,TRBJ1-2,CASVQGNYGYTF,TGTGCCAGTGTACAGGGGAACTATGGCTACACCTTC
-,-,14,TRBV11-2,TRBJ1-1,CASSLDHSDREAFF,TGTGCCAGCAGCTTAGATCATTCTGACAGAGAAGCTTTCTTT
-,once,15,TRBV11-1,TRBJ2-1,CASSLGPAGYNEQFF,TGTGCCAGCAGCTTAGGTCCCGCCGGGTACAATGAGCAGTTCTTC
-,-,15,TRBV27,TRBJ2-7,CASMRGGDPAYEQYF,TGTGCCAGCATGCGAGGGGGAGATCCCGCCTACGAGCAGTACTTC
TRBD2,once,15,TRBV6-1,TRBJ2-3,CASSEATSGGDTQYF,TGTGCCAGCAGTGAAGCGACTAGCGGGGGGGATACGCAGTATTTT
-,-,14,TRBV7-3,TRBJ1-2,CASSLKILGVGYTF,TGTGCCAGCAGCTTAAAGATATTAGGGGTTGGCTACACCTTC
TRBD2,-,18,TRBV3-1/TRBV3-2,TRBJ2-3,CASSPGLAGGFSSDTQYF,TGTGCCAGCAGCCCAGGACTAGCGGGGGGGTTCAGTTCAGATACGCAGTATTTT
-,-,16,TRBV6-1,TRBJ1-5,CASSEASGVGNQPQHF,TGTGCCAGCAGTGAAGCGTCCGGGGTGGGCAATCAGCCCCAGCATTTT
-,-,17,TRBV5-6,TRBJ2-5,CASSLGGVARIQETQYF,TGTGCCAGCAGCTTGGGTGGAGTTGCTCGTATCCAAGAGACCCAGTACTTC
-,-,12,TRBV7-2,TRBJ1-2,CASSLAGGGYTF,TGTGCCAGCAGCTTAGCGGGAGGGGGCTACACCTTC
-,-,13,TRBV7-3,TRBJ1-3,CASSPSRGNTIYF,TGTGCCAGCAGCCCCAGTCGAGGAAACACCATATATTTT
-,-,13,TRBV9,TRBJ1-3,CASSVDRVDTIYF,TGTGCCAGCAGCGTAGACAGGGTCGACACCATATATTTT
-,-,16,TRBV5-6,TRBJ2-2,CASSPGGGGDTGELFF,TGTGCCAGCAGCCCAGGGGGCGGGGGTGACACCGGGGAGCTGTTTTTT
-,-,16,TRBV7-6,TRBJ1-4,CASSLGLGGQNEKLFF,TGTGCCAGCAGCTTAGGGCTGGGAGGGCAGAATGAAAAACTGTTTTTT
-,-,14,TRBV4-2,TRBJ2-7,CASSQELSSYEQYF,TGTGCCAGCAGCCAAGAGTTGAGCTCCTACGAGCAGTACTTC
TRBD1,-,16,TRBV5-1,TRBJ2-3,CACSLGQAQSTDTQYF,TGCGCCTGCAGCTTGGGACAGGCCCAAAGCACAGATACGCAGTATTTT
TRBD1,few,16,TRBV30,TRBJ1-3,CAWNFGTGGSGNTIYF,TGTGCCTGGAATTTCGGGACAGGGGGTTCTGGAAACACCATATATTTT